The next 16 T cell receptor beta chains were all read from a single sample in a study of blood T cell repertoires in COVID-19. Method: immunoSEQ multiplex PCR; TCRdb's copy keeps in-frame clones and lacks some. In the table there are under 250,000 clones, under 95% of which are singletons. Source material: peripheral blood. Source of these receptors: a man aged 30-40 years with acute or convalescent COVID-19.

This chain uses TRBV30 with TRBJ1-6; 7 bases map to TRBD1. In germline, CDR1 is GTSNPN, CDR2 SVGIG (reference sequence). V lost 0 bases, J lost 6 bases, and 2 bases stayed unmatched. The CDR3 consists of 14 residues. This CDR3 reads CAWSVGQSNSPLHF. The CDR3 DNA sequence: TGTGCCTGGAGTGTGGGACAGAGTAATTCACCCCTCCACTTT. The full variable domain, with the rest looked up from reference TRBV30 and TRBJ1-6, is SQTIHQWPATLVQPVGSPLSLECTVEGTSNPNLYWYRQAAGRGLQLLFYSVGIGQISSEVPQNLSASRPQDRQFILSSKKLLLSDSGFYLCAWSVGQSNSPLHFGNGTRLTVT.

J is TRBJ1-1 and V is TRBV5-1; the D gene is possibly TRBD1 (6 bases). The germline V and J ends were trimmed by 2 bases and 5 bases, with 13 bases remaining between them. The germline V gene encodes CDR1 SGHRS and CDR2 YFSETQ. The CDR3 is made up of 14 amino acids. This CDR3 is CASSFGGGRTEAFF. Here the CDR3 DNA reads TGCGCCAGCAGCTTTGGGGGCGGGCGAACTGAAGCTTTCTTT. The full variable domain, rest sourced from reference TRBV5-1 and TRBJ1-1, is KAGVTQTPRYLIKTRGQQVTLSCSPISGHRSVSWYQQTPGQGLQFLFEYFSETQRNKGNFPGRFSGRQFSNSRSEMNVSTLELGDSALYLCASSFGGGRTEAFFGQGTRLTVV.

Here the CDR3 DNA reads TGTGCCAGCTGTGACAGGGGTTATCAGCCCCAGCATTTT. Translation: CASCDRGYQPQHF. The rearrangement uses TRBV6-6 and TRBJ1-5; TRBD1 agrees at 8 bases. The CDR3 has 13 residues. Trimming took 8 bases from V and 5 from J; bases not matched to a gene: 5. The germline CDR1 and CDR2 sequences are MNHNY and SVGAGI (reference sequence).

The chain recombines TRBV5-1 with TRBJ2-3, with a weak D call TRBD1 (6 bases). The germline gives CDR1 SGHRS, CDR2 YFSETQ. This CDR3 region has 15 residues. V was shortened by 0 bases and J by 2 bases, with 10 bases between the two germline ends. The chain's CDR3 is CASSLGDTFTDTQYF. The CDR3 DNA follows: TGCGCCAGCAGCTTGGGGGACACCTTCACAGATACGCAGTATTTT.

The CDR3 loop reads CASSLGDRDLSGNTIYF. DNA for the CDR3: TGCGCCAGCAGCTTGGGCGACAGGGACCTTTCTGGAAACACCATATATTTT. The chain couples TRBV5-1 to TRBJ1-3, with TRBD1 matching 7 bases. There are 17 residues in the CDR3. CDR1 is SGHRS, CDR2 YFSETQ, per germline. Trimming at V came to 0 bases and at J to 1 base, leaving 7 bases not matched to a gene.

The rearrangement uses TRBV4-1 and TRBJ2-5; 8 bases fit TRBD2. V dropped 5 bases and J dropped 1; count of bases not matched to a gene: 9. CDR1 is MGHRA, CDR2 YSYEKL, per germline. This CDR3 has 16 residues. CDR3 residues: CASSIAGTRGQETQYF. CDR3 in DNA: TGCGCCAGCAGCATCGCCGGGACTAGGGGCCAAGAGACCCAGTACTTC.

The CDR3 is CASGRGGGTEAFF. CDR3 coding DNA: TGTGCCAGCGGTCGGGGAGGAGGCACTGAAGCTTTCTTT. This chain links TRBV27 with TRBJ1-1; D unresolved. V dropped 8 bases and J dropped 4 bases, with 14 bases sitting between them. This CDR3 is built from 13 residues. The germline CDR1 and CDR2 sequences are MNHEY and SMNVEV (reference sequence).

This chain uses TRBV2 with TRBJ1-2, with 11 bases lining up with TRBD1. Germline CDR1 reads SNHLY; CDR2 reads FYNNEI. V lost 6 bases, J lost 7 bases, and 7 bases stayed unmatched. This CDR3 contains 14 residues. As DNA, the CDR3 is TGTGCCAGCAGCGGGACAGGGGGTGGCTCTGGCTACACCTTC. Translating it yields CASSGTGGGSGYTF.

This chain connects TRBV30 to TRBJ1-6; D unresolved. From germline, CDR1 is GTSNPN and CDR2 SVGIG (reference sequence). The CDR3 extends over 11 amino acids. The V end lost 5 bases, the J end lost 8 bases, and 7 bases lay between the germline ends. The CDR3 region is CAWGLYSPLHF. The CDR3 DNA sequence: TGTGCCTGGGGTCTTTATTCACCCCTCCACTTT.

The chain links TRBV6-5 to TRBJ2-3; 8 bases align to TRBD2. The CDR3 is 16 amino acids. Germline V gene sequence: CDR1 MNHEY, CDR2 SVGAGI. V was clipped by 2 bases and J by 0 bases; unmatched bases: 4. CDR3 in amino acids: CASSYQASGSTDTQYF. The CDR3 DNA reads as TGTGCCAGCAGTTACCAGGCTAGCGGGAGCACAGATACGCAGTATTTT.

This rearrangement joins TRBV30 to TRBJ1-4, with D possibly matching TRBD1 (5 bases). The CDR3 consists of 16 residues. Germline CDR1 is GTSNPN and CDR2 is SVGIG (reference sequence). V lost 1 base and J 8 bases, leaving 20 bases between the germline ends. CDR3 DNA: TGTGCCTGGAGTGACTACACAGGTTCTGGATACGAAAAACTGTTTTTT. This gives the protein CAWSDYTGSGYEKLFF.

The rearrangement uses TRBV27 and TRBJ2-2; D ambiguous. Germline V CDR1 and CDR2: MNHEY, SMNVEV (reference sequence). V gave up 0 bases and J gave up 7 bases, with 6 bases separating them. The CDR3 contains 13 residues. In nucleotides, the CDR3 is TGTGCCAGCAGTTTATCGAGAGGCGGGGAGCTGTTTTTT. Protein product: CASSLSRGGELFF.

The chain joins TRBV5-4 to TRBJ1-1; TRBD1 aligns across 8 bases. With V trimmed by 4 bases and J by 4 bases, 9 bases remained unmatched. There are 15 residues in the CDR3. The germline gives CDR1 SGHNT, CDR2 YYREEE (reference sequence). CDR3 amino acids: CASSRKTGVGTEAFF. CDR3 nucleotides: TGTGCCAGCAGCCGCAAGACAGGGGTTGGCACTGAAGCTTTCTTT.

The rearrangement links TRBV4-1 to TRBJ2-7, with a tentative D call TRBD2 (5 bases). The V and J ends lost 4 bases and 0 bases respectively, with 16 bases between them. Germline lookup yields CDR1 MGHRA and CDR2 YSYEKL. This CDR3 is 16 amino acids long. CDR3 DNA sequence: TGCGCCAGCAGCCGGTCGAGGGTACTTAGCTCCTACGAGCAGTACTTC. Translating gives CASSRSRVLSSYEQYF.

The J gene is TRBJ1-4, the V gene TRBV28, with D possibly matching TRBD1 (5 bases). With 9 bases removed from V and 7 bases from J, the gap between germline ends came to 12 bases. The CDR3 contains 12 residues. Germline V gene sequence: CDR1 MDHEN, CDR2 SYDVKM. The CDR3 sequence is CARLGPLEKLFF. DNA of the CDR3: TGTGCCAGACTGGGGCCCCTTGAAAAACTGTTTTTT.

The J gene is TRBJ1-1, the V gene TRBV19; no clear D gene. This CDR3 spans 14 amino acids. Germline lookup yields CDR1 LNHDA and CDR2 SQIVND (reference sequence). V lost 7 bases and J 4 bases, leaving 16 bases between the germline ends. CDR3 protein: CASTPAGVVTEAFF. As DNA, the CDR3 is TGTGCCAGTACCCCGGCCGGGGTGGTCACTGAAGCTTTCTTT.